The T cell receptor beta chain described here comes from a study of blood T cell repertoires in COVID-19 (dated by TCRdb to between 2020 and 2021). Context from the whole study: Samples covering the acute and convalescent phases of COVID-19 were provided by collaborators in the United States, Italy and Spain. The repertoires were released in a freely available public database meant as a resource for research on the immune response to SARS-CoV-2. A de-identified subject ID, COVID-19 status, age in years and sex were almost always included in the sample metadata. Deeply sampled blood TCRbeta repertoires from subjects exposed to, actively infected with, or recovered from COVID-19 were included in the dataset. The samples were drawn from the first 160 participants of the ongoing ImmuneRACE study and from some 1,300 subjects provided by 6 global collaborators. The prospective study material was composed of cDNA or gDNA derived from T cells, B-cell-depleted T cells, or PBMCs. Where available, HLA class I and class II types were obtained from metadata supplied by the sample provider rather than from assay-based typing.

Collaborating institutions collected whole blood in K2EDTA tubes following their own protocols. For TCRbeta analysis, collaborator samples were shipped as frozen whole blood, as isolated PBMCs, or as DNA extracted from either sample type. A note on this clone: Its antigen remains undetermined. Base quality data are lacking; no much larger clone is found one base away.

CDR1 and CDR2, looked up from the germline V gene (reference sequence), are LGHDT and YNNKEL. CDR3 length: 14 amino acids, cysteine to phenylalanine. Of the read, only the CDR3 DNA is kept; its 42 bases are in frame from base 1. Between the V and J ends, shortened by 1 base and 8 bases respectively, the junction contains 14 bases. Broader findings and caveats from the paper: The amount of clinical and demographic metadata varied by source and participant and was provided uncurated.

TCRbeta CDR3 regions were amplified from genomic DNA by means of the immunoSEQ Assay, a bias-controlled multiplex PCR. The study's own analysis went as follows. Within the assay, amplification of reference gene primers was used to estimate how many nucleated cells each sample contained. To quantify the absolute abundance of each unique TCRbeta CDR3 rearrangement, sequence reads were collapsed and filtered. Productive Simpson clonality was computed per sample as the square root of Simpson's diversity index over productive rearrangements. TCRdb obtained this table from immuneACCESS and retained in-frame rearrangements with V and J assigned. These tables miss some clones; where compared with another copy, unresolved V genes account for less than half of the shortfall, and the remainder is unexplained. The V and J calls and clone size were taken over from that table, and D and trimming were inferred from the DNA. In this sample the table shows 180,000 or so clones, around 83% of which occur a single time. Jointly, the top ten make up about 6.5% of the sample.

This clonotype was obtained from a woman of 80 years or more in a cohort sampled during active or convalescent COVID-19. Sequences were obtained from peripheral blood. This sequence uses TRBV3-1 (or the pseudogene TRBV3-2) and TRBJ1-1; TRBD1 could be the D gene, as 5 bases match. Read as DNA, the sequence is TGTGCCAGCAGCCAAGTCAGGGTTGCGTCGGAAGCTTTCTTT. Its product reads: CASSQVRVASEAFF.